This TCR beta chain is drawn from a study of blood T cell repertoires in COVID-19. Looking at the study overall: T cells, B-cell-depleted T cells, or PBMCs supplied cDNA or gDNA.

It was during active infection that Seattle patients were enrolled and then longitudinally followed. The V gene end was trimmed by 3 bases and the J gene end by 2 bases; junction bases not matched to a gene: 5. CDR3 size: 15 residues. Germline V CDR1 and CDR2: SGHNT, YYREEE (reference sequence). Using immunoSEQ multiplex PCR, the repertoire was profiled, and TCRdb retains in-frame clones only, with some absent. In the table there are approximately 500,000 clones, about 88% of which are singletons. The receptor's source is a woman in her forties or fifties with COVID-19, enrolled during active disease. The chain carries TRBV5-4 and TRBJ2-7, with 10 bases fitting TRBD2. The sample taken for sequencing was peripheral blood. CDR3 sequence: CASSSIAGGAYEQYF. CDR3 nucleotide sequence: TGTGCCAGCAGCTCTATAGCGGGGGGAGCCTACGAGCAGTACTTC.